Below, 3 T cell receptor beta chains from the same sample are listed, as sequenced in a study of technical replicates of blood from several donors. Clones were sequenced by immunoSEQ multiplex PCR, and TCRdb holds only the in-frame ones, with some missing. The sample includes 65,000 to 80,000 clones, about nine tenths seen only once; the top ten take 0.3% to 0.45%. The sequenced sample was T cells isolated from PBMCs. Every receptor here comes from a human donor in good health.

CDR3 loop: CATENTGSSYNEQFF. The CDR3 DNA is TGTGCCACCGAGAACACAGGGAGCTCCTACAATGAGCAGTTCTTC. The V and J genes are TRBV6-1 and TRBJ2-1; TRBD1 might be the D (6 bases). The CDR3 is 15 residues long. Trimming removed 10 bases at V and 0 bases at J, with 16 bases between. The germline CDR1 and CDR2 sequences are MNHNS and SASEGT.

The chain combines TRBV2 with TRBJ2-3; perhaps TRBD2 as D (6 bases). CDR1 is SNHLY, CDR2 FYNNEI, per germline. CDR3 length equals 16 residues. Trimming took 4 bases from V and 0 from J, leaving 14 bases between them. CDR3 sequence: CASSVVAASSTDTQYF. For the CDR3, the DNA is TGTGCCAGCAGTGTGGTAGCGGCTTCTAGCACAGATACGCAGTATTTT.

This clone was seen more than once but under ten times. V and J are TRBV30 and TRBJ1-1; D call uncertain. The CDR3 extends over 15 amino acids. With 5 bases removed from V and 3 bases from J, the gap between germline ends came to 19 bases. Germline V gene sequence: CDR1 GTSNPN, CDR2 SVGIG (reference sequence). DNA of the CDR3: TGTGCCTGGGCCTCATTGGAGGTGAGGTACACTGAAGCTTTCTTT. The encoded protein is CAWASLEVRYTEAFF.